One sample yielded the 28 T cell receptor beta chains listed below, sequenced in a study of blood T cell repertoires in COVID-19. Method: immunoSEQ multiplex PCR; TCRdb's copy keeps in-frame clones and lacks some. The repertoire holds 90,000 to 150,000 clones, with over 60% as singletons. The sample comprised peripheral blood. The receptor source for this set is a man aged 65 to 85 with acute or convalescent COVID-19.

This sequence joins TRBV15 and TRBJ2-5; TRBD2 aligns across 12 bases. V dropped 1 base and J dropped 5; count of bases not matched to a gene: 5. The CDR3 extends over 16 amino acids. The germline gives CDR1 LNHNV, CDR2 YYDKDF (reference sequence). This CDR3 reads CATSRGPTSGGETQYF. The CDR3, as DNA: TGTGCCACCAGCAGAGGACCGACTAGCGGGGGCGAGACCCAGTACTTC.

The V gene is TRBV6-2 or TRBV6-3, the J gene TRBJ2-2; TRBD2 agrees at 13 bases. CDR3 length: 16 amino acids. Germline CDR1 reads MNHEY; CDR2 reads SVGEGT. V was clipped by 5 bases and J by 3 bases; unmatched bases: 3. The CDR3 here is CASSRLAGGYTGELFF. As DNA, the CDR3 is TGTGCCAGCAGTCGACTAGCGGGGGGTTACACCGGGGAGCTGTTTTTT.

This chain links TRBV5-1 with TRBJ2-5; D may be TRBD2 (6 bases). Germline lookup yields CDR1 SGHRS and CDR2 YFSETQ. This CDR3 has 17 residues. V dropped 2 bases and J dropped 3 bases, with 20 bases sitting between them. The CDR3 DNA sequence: TGCGCCAGCAGCTTTGGGGCCGGAGGAGGGGCGAAAGAGACCCAGTACTTC. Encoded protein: CASSFGAGGGAKETQYF.

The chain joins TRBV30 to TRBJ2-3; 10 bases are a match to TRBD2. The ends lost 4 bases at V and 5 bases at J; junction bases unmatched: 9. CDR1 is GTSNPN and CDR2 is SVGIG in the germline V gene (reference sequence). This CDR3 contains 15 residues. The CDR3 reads CAWTPGLARGDTQYF. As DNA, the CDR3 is TGTGCCTGGACTCCGGGACTAGCGCGTGGAGATACGCAGTATTTT.

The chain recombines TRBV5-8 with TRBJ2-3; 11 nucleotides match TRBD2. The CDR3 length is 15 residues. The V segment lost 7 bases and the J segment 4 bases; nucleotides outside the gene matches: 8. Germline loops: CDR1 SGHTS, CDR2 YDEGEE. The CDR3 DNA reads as TGTGCCAGCCGGGGGCTAGCGGGAGGCGCAGATACGCAGTATTTT. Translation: CASRGLAGGADTQYF.

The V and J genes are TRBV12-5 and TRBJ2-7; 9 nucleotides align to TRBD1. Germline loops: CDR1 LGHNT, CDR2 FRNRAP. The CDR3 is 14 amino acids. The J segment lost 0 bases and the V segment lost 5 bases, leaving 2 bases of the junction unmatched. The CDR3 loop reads CASGTGQGSYEQYF. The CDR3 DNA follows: TGTGCTAGTGGTACGGGACAGGGCTCCTACGAGCAGTACTTC.

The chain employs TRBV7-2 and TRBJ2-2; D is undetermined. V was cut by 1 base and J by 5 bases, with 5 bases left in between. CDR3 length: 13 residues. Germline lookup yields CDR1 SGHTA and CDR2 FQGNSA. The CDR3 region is CASSLVQTGELFF. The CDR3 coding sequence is TGTGCCAGCAGCTTAGTACAGACCGGGGAGCTGTTTTTT.

The chain's CDR3 is CASSLAYRTENTEAFF. As DNA, the CDR3 is TGTGCCAGCAGCTTGGCCTACAGGACGGAGAACACTGAAGCTTTCTTT. V and J are TRBV5-4 and TRBJ1-1; D might be TRBD1 (5 bases). There are 16 residues in the CDR3. Trimming shortened V by 0 bases and J by 1 base, and 13 bases separated the two germline ends. Germline V gives CDR1 SGHNT, CDR2 YYREEE (reference sequence).

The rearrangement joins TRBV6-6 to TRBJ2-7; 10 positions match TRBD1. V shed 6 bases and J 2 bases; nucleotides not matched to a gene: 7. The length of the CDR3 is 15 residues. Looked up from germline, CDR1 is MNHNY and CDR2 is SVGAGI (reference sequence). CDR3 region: CASRTGTGVTYEQYF. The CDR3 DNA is TGTGCCAGCAGAACCGGGACAGGGGTGACCTACGAGCAGTACTTC.

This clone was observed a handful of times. CDR3 nucleotides: TGTGCCAGCAGCTGGGGACAGGGGCTGACCGGGGAGCTGTTTTTT. This encodes CASSWGQGLTGELFF. V is TRBV2 and J is TRBJ2-2; TRBD1 matches 10 bases. The CDR3 consists of 15 residues. Per germline, CDR1 SNHLY and CDR2 FYNNEI. V dropped 6 bases and J dropped 5; count of bases not matched to a gene: 6.

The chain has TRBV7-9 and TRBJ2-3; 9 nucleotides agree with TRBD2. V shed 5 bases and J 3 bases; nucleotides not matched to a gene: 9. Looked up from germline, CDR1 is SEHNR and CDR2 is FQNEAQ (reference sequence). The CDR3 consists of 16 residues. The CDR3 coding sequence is TGTGCCAGCAGCAAGAGCGGGAGGCGAGCGACAGATACGCAGTATTTT. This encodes CASSKSGRRATDTQYF.

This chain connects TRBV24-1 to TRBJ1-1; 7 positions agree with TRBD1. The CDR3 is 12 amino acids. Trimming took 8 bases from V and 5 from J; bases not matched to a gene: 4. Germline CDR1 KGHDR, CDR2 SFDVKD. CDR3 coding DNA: TGTGCCACCAACACAGGGGTAACTGAAGCTTTCTTT. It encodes CATNTGVTEAFF.

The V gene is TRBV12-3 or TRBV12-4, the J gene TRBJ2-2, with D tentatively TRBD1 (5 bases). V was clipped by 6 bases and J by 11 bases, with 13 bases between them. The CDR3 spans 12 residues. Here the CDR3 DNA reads TGTGCCAGCAGCCGCGACAGACGAGAGCTGTTTTTT. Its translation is CASSRDRRELFF.

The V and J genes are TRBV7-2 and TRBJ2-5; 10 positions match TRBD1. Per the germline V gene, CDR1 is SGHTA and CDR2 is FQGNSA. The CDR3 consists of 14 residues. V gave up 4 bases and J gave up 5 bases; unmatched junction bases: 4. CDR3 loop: CASSYRTGGETQYF. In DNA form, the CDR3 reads TGTGCCAGCAGCTACCGGACAGGGGGGGAGACCCAGTACTTC.

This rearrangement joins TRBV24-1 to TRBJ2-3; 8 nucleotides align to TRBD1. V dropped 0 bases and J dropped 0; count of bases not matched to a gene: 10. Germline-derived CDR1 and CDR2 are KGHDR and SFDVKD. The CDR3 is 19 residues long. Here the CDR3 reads CATSDLGPGTGTSTDTQYF. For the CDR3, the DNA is TGTGCCACCAGTGATTTGGGCCCTGGGACAGGCACTAGCACAGATACGCAGTATTTT.

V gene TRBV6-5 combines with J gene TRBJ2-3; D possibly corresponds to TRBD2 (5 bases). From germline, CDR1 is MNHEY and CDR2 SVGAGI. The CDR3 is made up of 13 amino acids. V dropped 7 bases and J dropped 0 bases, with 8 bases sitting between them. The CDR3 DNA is TGTGCCAGCATCCTAGCTAGCACAGATACGCAGTATTTT. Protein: CASILASTDTQYF.

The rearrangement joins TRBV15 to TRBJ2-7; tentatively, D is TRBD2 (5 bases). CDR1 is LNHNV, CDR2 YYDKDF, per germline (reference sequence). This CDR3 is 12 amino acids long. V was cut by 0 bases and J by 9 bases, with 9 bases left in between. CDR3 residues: CATSRDTGWQYF. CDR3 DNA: TGTGCCACCAGCAGAGATACGGGGTGGCAGTACTTC.

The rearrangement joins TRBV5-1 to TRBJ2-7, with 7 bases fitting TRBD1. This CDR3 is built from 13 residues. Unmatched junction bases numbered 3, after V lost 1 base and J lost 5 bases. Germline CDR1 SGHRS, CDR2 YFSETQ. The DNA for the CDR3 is TGCGCCAGCAGCTTGAATGGACAGGACGAGCAGTACTTC. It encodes CASSLNGQDEQYF.

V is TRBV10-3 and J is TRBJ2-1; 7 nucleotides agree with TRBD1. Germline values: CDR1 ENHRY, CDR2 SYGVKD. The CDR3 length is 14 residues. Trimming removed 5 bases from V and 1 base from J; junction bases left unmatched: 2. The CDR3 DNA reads TGTGCCATCAGTCCAGGGGGTTCCTACAATGAGCAGTTCTTC. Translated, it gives CAISPGGSYNEQFF.

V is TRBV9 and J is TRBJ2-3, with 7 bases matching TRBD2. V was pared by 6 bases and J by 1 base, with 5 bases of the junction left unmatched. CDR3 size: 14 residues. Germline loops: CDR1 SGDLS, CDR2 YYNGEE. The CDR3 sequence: CASNVRGGTDTQYF. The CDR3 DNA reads TGTGCCAGCAATGTACGGGGGGGCACAGATACGCAGTATTTT.

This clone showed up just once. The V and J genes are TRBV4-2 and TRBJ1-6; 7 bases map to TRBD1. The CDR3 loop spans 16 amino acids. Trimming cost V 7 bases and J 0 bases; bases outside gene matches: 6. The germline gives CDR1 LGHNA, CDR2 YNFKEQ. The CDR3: CASTGTESSYNSPLHF. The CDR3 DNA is TGTGCCAGCACCGGGACAGAGAGCTCCTATAATTCACCCCTCCACTTT.

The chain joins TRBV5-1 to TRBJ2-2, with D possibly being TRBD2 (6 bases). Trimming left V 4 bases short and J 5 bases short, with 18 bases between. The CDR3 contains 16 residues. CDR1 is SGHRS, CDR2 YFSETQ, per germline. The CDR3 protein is CASSGAGLAGTGELFF. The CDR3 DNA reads TGCGCCAGCAGCGGGGCGGGCCTCGCGGGGACCGGGGAGCTGTTTTTT.

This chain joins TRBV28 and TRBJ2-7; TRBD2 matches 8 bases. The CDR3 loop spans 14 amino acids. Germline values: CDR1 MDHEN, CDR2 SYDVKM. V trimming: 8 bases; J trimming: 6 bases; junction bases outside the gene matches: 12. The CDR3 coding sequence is TGTGCCAGCTACTCCCTAAGCGGGAGAGGCGAGCAGTACTTC. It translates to CASYSLSGRGEQYF.

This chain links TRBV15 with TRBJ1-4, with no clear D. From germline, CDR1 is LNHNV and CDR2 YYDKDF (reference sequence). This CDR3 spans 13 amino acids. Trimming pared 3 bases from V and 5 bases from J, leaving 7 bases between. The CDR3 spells CATSRALNEKLFF. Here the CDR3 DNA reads TGTGCCACCAGCAGGGCCTTGAATGAAAAACTGTTTTTT.

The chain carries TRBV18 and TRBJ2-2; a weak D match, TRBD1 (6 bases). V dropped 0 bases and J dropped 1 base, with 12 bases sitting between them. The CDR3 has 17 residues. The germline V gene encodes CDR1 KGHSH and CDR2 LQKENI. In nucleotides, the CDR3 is TGTGCCAGCTCACCACCATCAGGACAGCGGAACACCGGGGAGCTGTTTTTT. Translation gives CASSPPSGQRNTGELFF.

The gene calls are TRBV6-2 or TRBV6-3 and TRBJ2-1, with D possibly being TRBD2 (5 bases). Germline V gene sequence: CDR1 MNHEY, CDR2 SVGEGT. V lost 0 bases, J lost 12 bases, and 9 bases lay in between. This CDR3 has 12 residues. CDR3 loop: CASSYSRVSQFF. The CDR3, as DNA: TGTGCCAGCAGTTACTCGAGGGTGTCGCAGTTCTTC.

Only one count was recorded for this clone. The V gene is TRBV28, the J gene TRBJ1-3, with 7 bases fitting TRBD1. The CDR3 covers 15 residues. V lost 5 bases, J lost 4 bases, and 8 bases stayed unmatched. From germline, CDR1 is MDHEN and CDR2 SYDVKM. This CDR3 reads CASSLPTGTGNTIYF. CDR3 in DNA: TGTGCCAGCAGTCTCCCGACAGGGACCGGAAACACCATATATTTT.

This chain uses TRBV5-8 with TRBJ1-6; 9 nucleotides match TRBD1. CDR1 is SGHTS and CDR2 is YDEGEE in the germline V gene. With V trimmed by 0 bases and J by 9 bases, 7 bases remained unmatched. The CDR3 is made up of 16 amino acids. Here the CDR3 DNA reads TGTGCCAGCAGCTTGGTCCCGGGACAGGGCGCTTCACCCCTCCACTTT. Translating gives CASSLVPGQGASPLHF.